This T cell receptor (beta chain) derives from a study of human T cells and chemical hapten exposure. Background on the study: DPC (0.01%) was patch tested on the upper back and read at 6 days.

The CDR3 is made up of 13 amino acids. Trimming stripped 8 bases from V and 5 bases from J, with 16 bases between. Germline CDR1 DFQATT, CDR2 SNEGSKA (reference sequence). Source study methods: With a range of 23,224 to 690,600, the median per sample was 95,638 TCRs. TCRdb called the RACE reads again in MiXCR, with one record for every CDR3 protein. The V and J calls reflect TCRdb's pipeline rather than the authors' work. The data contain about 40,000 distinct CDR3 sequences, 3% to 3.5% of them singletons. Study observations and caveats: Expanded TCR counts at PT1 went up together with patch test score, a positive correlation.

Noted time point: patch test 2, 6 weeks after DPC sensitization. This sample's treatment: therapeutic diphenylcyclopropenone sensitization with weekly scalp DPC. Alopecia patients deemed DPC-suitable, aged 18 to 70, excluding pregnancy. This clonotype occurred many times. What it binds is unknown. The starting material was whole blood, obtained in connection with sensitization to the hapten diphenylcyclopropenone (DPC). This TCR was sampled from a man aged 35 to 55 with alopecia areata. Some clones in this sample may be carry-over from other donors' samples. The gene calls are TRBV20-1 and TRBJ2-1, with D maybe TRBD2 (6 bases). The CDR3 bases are TGCAGTTTGCTAGTAGGAGGGGACAATGAGCAGTTCTTC. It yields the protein CSLLVGGDNEQFF.